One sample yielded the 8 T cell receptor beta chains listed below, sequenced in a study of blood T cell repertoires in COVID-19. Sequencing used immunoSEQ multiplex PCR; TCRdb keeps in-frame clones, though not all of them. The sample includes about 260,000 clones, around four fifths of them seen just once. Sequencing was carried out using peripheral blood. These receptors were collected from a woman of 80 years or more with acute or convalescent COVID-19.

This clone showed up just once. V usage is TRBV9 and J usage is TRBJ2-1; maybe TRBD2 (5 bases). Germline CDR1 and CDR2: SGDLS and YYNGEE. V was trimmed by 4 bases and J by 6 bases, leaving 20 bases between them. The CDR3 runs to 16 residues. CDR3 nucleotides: TGTGCCAGCAGCTCGCGACCGGGGTCTGGGGTCAATGAGCAGTTCTTC. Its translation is CASSSRPGSGVNEQFF. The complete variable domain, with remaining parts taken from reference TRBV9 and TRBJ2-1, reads DSGVTQTPKHLITATGQRVTLRCSPRSGDLSVYWYQQSLDQGLQFLIQYYNGEERAKGNILERFSAQQFPDLHSELNLSSLELGDSALYFCASSSRPGSGVNEQFFGPGTRLTVL.

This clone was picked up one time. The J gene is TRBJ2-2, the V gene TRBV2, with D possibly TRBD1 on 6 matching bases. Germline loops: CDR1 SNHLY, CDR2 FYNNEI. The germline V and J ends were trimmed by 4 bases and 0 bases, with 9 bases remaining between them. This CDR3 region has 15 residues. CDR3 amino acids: CASSARGSNTGELFF. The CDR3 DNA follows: TGTGCCAGCAGTGCCAGGGGATCGAACACCGGGGAGCTGTTTTTT.

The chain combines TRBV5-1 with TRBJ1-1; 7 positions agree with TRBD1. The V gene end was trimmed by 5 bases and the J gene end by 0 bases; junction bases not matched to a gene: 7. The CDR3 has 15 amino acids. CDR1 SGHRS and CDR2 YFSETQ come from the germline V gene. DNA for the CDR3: TGCGCCAGCAGAGGGCAGGGGGAGTTGAACACTGAAGCTTTCTTT. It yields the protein CASRGQGELNTEAFF.

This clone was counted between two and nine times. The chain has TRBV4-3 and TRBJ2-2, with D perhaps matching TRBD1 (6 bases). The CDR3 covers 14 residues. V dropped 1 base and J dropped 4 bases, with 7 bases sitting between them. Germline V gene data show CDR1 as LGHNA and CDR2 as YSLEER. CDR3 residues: CASSQVGGTGELFF. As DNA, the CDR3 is TGCGCCAGCAGCCAAGTAGGGGGCACCGGGGAGCTGTTTTTT.

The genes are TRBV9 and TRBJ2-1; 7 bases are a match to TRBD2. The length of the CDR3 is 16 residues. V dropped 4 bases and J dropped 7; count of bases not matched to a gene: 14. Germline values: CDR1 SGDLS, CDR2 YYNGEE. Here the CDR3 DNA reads TGTGCCAGCAGCCCTCGGGGGGTAGCAGGTGTTAATGAGCAGTTCTTC. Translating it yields CASSPRGVAGVNEQFF.

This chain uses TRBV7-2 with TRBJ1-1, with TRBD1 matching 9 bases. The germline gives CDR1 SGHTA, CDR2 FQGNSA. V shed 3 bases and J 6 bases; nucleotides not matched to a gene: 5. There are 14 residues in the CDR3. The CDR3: CASSLRDRAPEAFF. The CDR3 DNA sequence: TGTGCCAGCAGCTTGCGGGACAGGGCGCCTGAAGCTTTCTTT.

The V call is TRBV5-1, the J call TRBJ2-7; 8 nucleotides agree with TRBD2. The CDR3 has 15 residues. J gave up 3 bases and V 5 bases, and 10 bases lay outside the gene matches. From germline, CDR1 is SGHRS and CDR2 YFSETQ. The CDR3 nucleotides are TGCGCCAGCAGGCCGGCCGGGACTAGGGGCTACGAGCAGTACTTC. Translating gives CASRPAGTRGYEQYF.

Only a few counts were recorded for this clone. CDR3 bases: TGTGCCAGCAGCGAAAGGGGGAACTATGGCTACACCTTC. The encoded protein is CASSERGNYGYTF. The V gene is TRBV9, the J gene TRBJ1-2; D might be TRBD1 (6 bases). CDR3 length equals 13 residues. Trimming took off 3 bases at V and 2 bases at J, with 8 bases between the two ends. Germline CDR1 SGDLS, CDR2 YYNGEE.